Below, 17 T cell receptor beta chains from the same sample are listed, as sequenced in a study of blood T cell repertoires in COVID-19. TCRdb's copy holds only in-frame clones and misses some; the assay was immunoSEQ multiplex PCR. The sample carries approximately 180,000 clones, about four fifths recorded once. Sequencing input: peripheral blood. The receptors derive from a woman between 65 and 79 years old with acute or convalescent COVID-19.

This clone appeared once. V is TRBV29-1 and J is TRBJ2-3; the D gene is possibly TRBD2 (5 bases). Germline CDR1 SQVTM, CDR2 ANQGSEA. The germline V and J ends were trimmed by 6 bases and 5 bases, with 6 bases remaining between them. The CDR3 spans 10 residues. For the CDR3, the DNA is TGCAGCGTGGAGGTAGATACGCAGTATTTT. Translating gives CSVEVDTQYF.

A few counts support this clone. The rearrangement uses TRBV21-1 and TRBJ1-1; the D call in the table, TRBD1, was not verified against the DNA. TRBV21-1 is an annotated pseudogene. The CDR3 is 19 amino acids. As DNA, the CDR3 is TGTGCCAGCAGCAAAGCGGACGGGGAGGAACAGGGGGCGAACACTGAAGCTTTCTTT. It yields the protein CASSKADGEEQGANTEAFF.

This rearrangement joins TRBV28 to TRBJ1-2; weak D call: TRBD1 (5 bases). V was cut by 3 bases and J by 4 bases, with 12 bases left in between. This CDR3 region has 14 residues. In germline, CDR1 is MDHEN, CDR2 SYDVKM. CDR3 nucleotides: TGTGCCAGCAGTTTCACAGGAGACGGCTATGGCTACACCTTC. Residues: CASSFTGDGYGYTF.

The chain recombines TRBV7-9 with TRBJ1-4; D is unresolved. In germline, CDR1 is SEHNR, CDR2 FQNEAQ (reference sequence). The CDR3 is 14 residues long. V was trimmed by 5 bases and J by 0 bases, leaving 7 bases between them. The CDR3 loop reads CASSQTTTNEKLFF. The CDR3 bases are TGTGCCAGCAGCCAGACAACAACTAATGAAAAACTGTTTTTT.

The V and J genes are TRBV6-6 and TRBJ1-2, with D possibly being TRBD1 (6 bases). CDR1 is MNHNY and CDR2 is SVGAGI in the germline V gene (reference sequence). Trimming cost V 6 bases and J 4 bases, with 12 bases left between them. This CDR3 contains 13 residues. CDR3 sequence reads: CASSPGQLYGYTF. CDR3 sequence (DNA): TGTGCCAGCAGCCCAGGACAGCTCTATGGCTACACCTTC.

In this sample, this clone turned up once. The rearrangement links TRBV7-3 to TRBJ1-1; 12 bases fit TRBD1. The J segment lost 6 bases and the V segment lost 5 bases, leaving 4 bases of the junction unmatched. This CDR3 is built from 14 residues. Germline V gene lookup returns CDR1 SGHTA and CDR2 FQGTGA. CDR3 in DNA: TGTGCCAGCAGCGGGACAGGGGGCCGGGCTGAAGCTTTCTTT. It translates to CASSGTGGRAEAFF.

This chain uses TRBV13 with TRBJ2-7; 9 bases line up with TRBD1. From germline, CDR1 is PRHDT and CDR2 FYEKMQ (reference sequence). CDR3 length: 17 residues. J gave up 3 bases and V 4 bases, and 13 bases lay outside the gene matches. In DNA, the CDR3 is TGTGCCAGCAGCTCGGCAAACGGGACAGGGAAATACTACGAGCAGTACTTC. Protein: CASSSANGTGKYYEQYF.

The V and J genes are TRBV5-1 and TRBJ2-3; TRBD2 matches 9 bases. V lost 4 bases to trimming and J lost 8 bases; unmatched junction nucleotides: 8. The V gene's germline CDR1 is SGHRS and CDR2 YFSETQ. CDR3 length: 14 amino acids. The CDR3 loop reads CASSDPLAGSTQYF. DNA of the CDR3: TGCGCCAGCAGCGACCCCCTAGCGGGGAGTACGCAGTATTTT. The whole variable domain, remainder taken from reference TRBV5-1 and TRBJ2-3, is KAGVTQTPRYLIKTRGQQVTLSCSPISGHRSVSWYQQTPGQGLQFLFEYFSETQRNKGNFPGRFSGRQFSNSRSEMNVSTLELGDSALYLCASSDPLAGSTQYFGPGTRLTVL.

This clone was detected only once. The V and J genes are TRBV6-5 and TRBJ1-6, with TRBD1 identical over 7 bases. V lost 2 bases and J lost 9; bases outside the gene matches: 7. Germline CDR1 and CDR2: MNHEY and SVGAGI. The CDR3 is made up of 15 amino acids. The CDR3 reads CASSYEGAVGSPLHF. In DNA, the CDR3 is TGTGCCAGCAGTTACGAGGGGGCTGTAGGTTCACCCCTCCACTTT.

The genes are TRBV10-3 and TRBJ2-7; a possible D gene is TRBD2 (5 bases). V shed 4 bases and J shed 3 bases, with 10 bases lying between them. This CDR3 is 13 amino acids long. In germline, CDR1 is ENHRY, CDR2 SYGVKD. The DNA of the CDR3 is TGTGCCATCAGTGCTGTACGGGACTACGAGCAGTACTTC. Amino acids: CAISAVRDYEQYF.

In its sample, this clone was seen once. The chain is built from TRBV12-3 or TRBV12-4 and TRBJ1-5, with no clear D. Trimming took off 3 bases at V and 4 bases at J, with 7 bases between the two ends. The CDR3 loop spans 13 amino acids. The CDR3 loop is CASSFMQNQPQHF. The CDR3 nucleotides are TGTGCCAGCAGTTTTATGCAGAATCAGCCCCAGCATTTT.

This clone was counted a few times. Within the sample, other DNA sequences also encode this same CDR3. The V and J genes are TRBV7-2 and TRBJ1-6; TRBD1 might be the D (5 bases). This CDR3 comprises 15 residues. Per germline, CDR1 SGHTA and CDR2 FQGNSA. V was cut by 1 base and J by 8 bases, with 12 bases left in between. CDR3 region: CASSLVGRLHSPLHF. The DNA for the CDR3 is TGTGCCAGCAGCTTAGTGGGGCGCCTCCATTCACCCCTCCACTTT.

This clone showed up just once. The genes are TRBV19 and TRBJ2-5, with no clear D. This CDR3 spans 12 amino acids. Trimming removed 5 bases from V and 0 bases from J, with 4 bases in between. CDR1 LNHDA and CDR2 SQIVND come from the germline V gene (reference sequence). CDR3 coding DNA: TGTGCCAGTAGTCACAACCAAGAGACCCAGTACTTC. Residues: CASSHNQETQYF. Full variable domain (rest looked up from reference TRBV19 and TRBJ2-5): DGGITQSPKYLFRKEGQNVTLSCEQNLNHDAMYWYRQDPGQGLRLIYYSQIVNDFQKGDIAEGYSVSREKKESFPLTVTSAQKNPTAFYLCASSHNQETQYFGPGTRLLVL.

The chain recombines TRBV3-1 (or the pseudogene TRBV3-2) with TRBJ1-2; 7 bases match TRBD1. The V segment lost 4 bases and the J segment 0 bases; nucleotides outside the gene matches: 8. The CDR3 contains 16 residues. Germline CDR1 LGHDT, CDR2 YNNKEL (reference sequence). In DNA, the CDR3 is TGTGCCAGCAGCCTGGATCCGGGACAGACTAACTATGGCTACACCTTC. Its protein product is CASSLDPGQTNYGYTF.

V is TRBV4-3 and J is TRBJ2-2; a weak D match, TRBD2 (6 bases). The germline V gene has CDR1 LGHNA and CDR2 YSLEER. V gave up 0 bases and J gave up 7 bases, with 15 bases separating them. The CDR3 covers 16 residues. The CDR3 nucleotides are TGCGCCAGCAGCCAAGATCCGGTACCCGGGAGCGGGGAGCTGTTTTTT. This encodes CASSQDPVPGSGELFF.

The chain joins TRBV7-9 to TRBJ1-5; 7 bases fit TRBD1. Germline V lookup: CDR1 SEHNR, CDR2 FQNEAQ (reference sequence). With V trimmed by 1 base and J by 5 bases, 2 bases remained unmatched. CDR3 length: 14 amino acids. The CDR3 region has the DNA TGTGCCAGCAGCTTAGGACAGGGCCATCAGCCCCAGCATTTT. Amino acids: CASSLGQGHQPQHF.

The rearrangement joins TRBV5-5 to TRBJ2-3, with 7 bases matching TRBD2. Germline V gives CDR1 SGHKS, CDR2 YYEKEE (reference sequence). J lost 5 bases, V lost 0 bases, and 3 bases had no gene match. The CDR3 loop spans 14 amino acids. CDR3 loop: CASSLELAEDTQYF. CDR3 sequence (DNA): TGTGCCAGCAGCTTGGAGCTAGCGGAAGATACGCAGTATTTT.